This TCR beta chain was captured by sequencing in a study of blood T cell repertoires in COVID-19. About the research overall: T cells, B-cell-depleted T cells, or PBMCs supplied cDNA or gDNA.

TCRdb's table, derived via immunoSEQ multiplex PCR, lists solely in-frame clones and lacks some. Seen here are approximately 140,000 clones, around 80% observed once, and the top ten hold 3% to 4.5%. CDR1 is MDHEN, CDR2 SYDVKM, per germline. J lost 4 bases, V lost 7 bases, and 5 bases had no gene match. The CDR3 covers 13 residues. The receptor's source is a man aged 60 to 75 with acute or convalescent COVID-19. This chain joins TRBV28 and TRBJ1-2, with 8 positions matching TRBD1. Sequencing was done on a sample of peripheral blood. The CDR3 region has the DNA TGTGCCAGCATCTCGACAGGGGCCTATGGCTACACCTTC. It translates to CASISTGAYGYTF.